These 11 T cell receptor beta chains originate from one sample sequenced in a study of PD-L1 blockade in urothelial cancer listed by TCRdb under 2017. The library came from the immunoSEQ multiplex PCR assay. TCRdb limited this immuneACCESS table to in-frame rearrangements with V and J called. A share of clones is missing; checked studies link under half to unresolved V genes, and the rest is unexplained. The sample profile shows 55,000 to 70,000 clones; over 75% of them were found once. 4.5% of the sample is taken by the ten largest. The sample was PBMCs, taken around atezolizumab (anti-PD-L1) treatment. These receptors all stem from a man aged 70-80 years with urothelial cancer.

This chain joins TRBV18 and TRBJ1-3, with 9 bases aligning to TRBD1. The junction had 6 bases not matched to a gene; V was cut back by 3 bases and J by 0 bases. The CDR3 totals 17 residues. The germline CDR1 and CDR2 sequences are KGHSH and LQKENI. The CDR3 loop reads CASSPSGTGISGNTIYF. The CDR3, as DNA: TGTGCCAGCTCACCGTCCGGGACAGGGATCTCTGGAAACACCATATATTTT. The full variable domain, its missing parts supplied by reference TRBV18 and TRBJ1-3, is NAGVMQNPRHLVRRRGQEARLRCSPMKGHSHVYWYRQLPEEGLKFMVYLQKENIIDESGMPKERFSAEFPKEGPSILRIQQVVRGDSAAYFCASSPSGTGISGNTIYFGEGSWLTVV.

This chain joins TRBV5-1 and TRBJ2-1; 9 nucleotides agree with TRBD2. Per the germline V gene, CDR1 is SGHRS and CDR2 is YFSETQ. This CDR3 region has 15 residues. V was clipped by 0 bases and J by 5 bases; unmatched bases: 3. CDR3: CASSLGLAENNEQFF. CDR3 bases: TGCGCCAGCAGCTTGGGACTAGCGGAGAACAATGAGCAGTTCTTC.

This clone was recorded only once. V and J are TRBV2 and TRBJ2-1; a possible D gene is TRBD2 (6 bases). Trimming removed 2 bases at V and 6 bases at J, with 14 bases between. The CDR3 has 15 residues. Per the germline V gene, CDR1 is SNHLY and CDR2 is FYNNEI. The CDR3 sequence is CASSEPGDQRNEQFF. DNA of the CDR3: TGTGCCAGCAGTGAACCGGGAGATCAACGCAATGAGCAGTTCTTC. Looking up the rest from reference TRBV2 and TRBJ2-1 gives the full variable domain: EPEVTQTPSHQVTQMGQEVILRCVPISNHLYFYWYRQILGQKVEFLVSFYNNEISEKSEIFDDQFSVERPDGSNFTLKIRSTKLEDSAMYFCASSEPGDQRNEQFFGPGTRLTVL.

J is TRBJ2-2 and V is TRBV7-6; D uncertain. V was clipped by 5 bases and J by 4 bases, with 14 bases between them. The CDR3 is made up of 15 amino acids. From germline, CDR1 is SGHVS and CDR2 FNYEAQ. The CDR3: CASSHSGLGTGELFF. The CDR3 DNA sequence: TGTGCCAGCAGCCACTCCGGGTTGGGCACCGGGGAGCTGTTTTTT.

The chain uses TRBV5-1 and TRBJ2-7, with 8 positions matching TRBD1. The germline gives CDR1 SGHRS, CDR2 YFSETQ. This CDR3 comprises 14 residues. V lost 7 bases and J lost 4; bases outside the gene matches: 10. The CDR3 is CASGPRGHSYEQYF. CDR3 sequence (DNA): TGCGCCAGCGGCCCCAGGGGGCACTCATACGAGCAGTACTTC.

The V gene is TRBV5-1, the J gene TRBJ2-7; D is undetermined. The germline V gene has CDR1 SGHRS and CDR2 YFSETQ. V lost 0 bases to trimming and J lost 1 base, with 11 bases between them. There are 15 residues in the CDR3. The CDR3 protein is CASSLEPGESYEQYF. CDR3 sequence (DNA): TGCGCCAGCAGCTTGGAGCCAGGTGAATCCTACGAGCAGTACTTC.

This chain connects TRBV7-2 to TRBJ2-1; no clear D gene. CDR3 size: 12 residues. Germline CDR1 SGHTA, CDR2 FQGNSA. V lost 1 base, J lost 7 bases, and 5 bases lay in between. CDR3 coding DNA: TGTGCCAGCAGCTTAGTCCAGAATGAGCAGTTCTTC. Translation: CASSLVQNEQFF.

The gene calls are TRBV4-1 and TRBJ2-7, with a possible D match to TRBD2 (6 bases). Trimming took 4 bases from V and 3 from J, leaving 10 bases between them. CDR1 and CDR2 (germline): MGHRA, YSYEKL. The CDR3 sequence is 13 residues long. In DNA form, the CDR3 reads TGCGCCAGCAGCCCGGGGGTCGGCTACGAGCAGTACTTC. Amino acids: CASSPGVGYEQYF.

This chain connects TRBV7-9 to TRBJ2-5, with D unresolved. Germline lookup yields CDR1 SEHNR and CDR2 FQNEAQ (reference sequence). This CDR3 region has 15 residues. Trimming removed 0 bases at V and 2 bases at J, with 10 bases between. CDR3 nucleotides: TGTGCCAGCAGCTTAGCGCCAGGCCTGCAAGAGACCCAGTACTTC. This encodes CASSLAPGLQETQYF.

This rearrangement joins TRBV6-1 to TRBJ1-5; D is perhaps TRBD1 (6 bases). V lost 3 bases, J lost 10 bases, and 25 bases lay in between. From germline, CDR1 is MNHNS and CDR2 SASEGT. The CDR3 runs 17 residues. CDR3 DNA sequence: TGTGCCAGCAGTGACCCTCTCGGACAGCCATCAAGCCATCCCCAGCATTTT. Translation gives CASSDPLGQPSSHPQHF.

V usage is TRBV30 and J usage is TRBJ1-5; possible D gene TRBD1, 5 bases. CDR3 size: 14 residues. The V gene lost 0 bases and the J gene lost 5 bases, with 11 bases spanning the gap. Germline values: CDR1 GTSNPN, CDR2 SVGIG (reference sequence). The CDR3 protein is CAWSVDSIDQPQHF. In DNA, the CDR3 is TGTGCCTGGAGTGTCGACAGTATTGATCAGCCCCAGCATTTT.